The clone carrying this T cell receptor (beta chain) was seen only once. The data derive from a study of early T cells in non-severe SARS-CoV-2 infection. The V gene end was trimmed by 5 bases and the J gene end by 8 bases; junction bases not matched to a gene: 8. Germline values: CDR1 SEHNR, CDR2 FQNEAQ (reference sequence). This CDR3 comprises 14 residues. TCRdb recomputed calls from the 5' RACE reads with MiXCR, one row per CDR3 protein. The sample shows about 30,000 distinct CDR3 sequences, around 6% of them seen only once. The sample consisted of whole blood. The receptor comes from an adult who was a healthcare worker with PCR-confirmed SARS-CoV-2 infection or an uninfected control (not recorded which). The V gene is TRBV7-9, the J gene TRBJ2-1; TRBD1 agrees at 8 bases. The CDR3 region has the DNA TGTGCCAGCAGCACCGAGACAGGGGCGGATGAGCAGTTCTTC. Encoded protein: CASSTETGADEQFF.